The clone carrying this T cell receptor beta chain turned up a few times. Its target is not known. This sample is drawn from a study of T cell repertoires in ileal Crohn's disease. Sequenced by immunoSEQ multiplex PCR; TCRdb stores in-frame clones only, minus some. The sample holds more than 9,000 clones, roughly four fifths seen once. The study's findings and limits: Compared with non-smokers, active smokers at surgery showed more clonal expansions.

The CDR3 sequence is 15 residues long. Trimming at V came to 3 bases and at J to 6 bases, leaving 6 bases not matched to a gene. Germline values: CDR1 MNHEY, CDR2 SMNVEV (reference sequence). The TCR sequence derives from an adult with Crohn's disease. Source material: ileal tissue. This chain uses TRBV27 with TRBJ2-1, with 9 bases lining up with TRBD2. The CDR3 DNA reads TGTGCCAGCAGTTTTGGGCTAGCGGGGCTCAATGAGCAGTTCTTC. Its translation is CASSFGLAGLNEQFF.